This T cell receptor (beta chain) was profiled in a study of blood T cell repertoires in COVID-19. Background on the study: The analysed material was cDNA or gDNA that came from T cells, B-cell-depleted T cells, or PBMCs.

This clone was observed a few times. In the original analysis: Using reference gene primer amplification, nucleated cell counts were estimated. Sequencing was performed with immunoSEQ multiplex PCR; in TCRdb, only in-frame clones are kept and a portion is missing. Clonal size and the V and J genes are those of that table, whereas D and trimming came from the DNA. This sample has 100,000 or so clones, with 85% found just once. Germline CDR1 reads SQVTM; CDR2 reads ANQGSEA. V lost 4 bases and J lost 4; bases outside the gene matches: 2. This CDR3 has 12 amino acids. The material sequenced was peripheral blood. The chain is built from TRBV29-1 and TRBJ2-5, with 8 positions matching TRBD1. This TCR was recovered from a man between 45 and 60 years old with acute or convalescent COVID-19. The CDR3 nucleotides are TGCAGCGTTGTGGGGACAGGAGAGACCCAGTACTTC. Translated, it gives CSVVGTGETQYF.